This T cell receptor (beta chain) was profiled in a study of monozygotic twins with inflammatory bowel disease. The germline V gene has CDR1 KGHSH and CDR2 LQKENI. The CDR3 contains 15 residues. TCRdb processed the 5' RACE reads again and assigns one entry to each CDR3 protein, with no DNA. Its listing shows more than 300,000 distinct CDR3 sequences. V usage is TRBV18 and J usage is TRBJ2-7. Sequencing was carried out using blood. This sequence originates from a human donor with ulcerative colitis or Crohn's disease, or a healthy co-twin of an affected twin (not recorded which). CDR3 residues: CASSPPWGEGLEQYF.